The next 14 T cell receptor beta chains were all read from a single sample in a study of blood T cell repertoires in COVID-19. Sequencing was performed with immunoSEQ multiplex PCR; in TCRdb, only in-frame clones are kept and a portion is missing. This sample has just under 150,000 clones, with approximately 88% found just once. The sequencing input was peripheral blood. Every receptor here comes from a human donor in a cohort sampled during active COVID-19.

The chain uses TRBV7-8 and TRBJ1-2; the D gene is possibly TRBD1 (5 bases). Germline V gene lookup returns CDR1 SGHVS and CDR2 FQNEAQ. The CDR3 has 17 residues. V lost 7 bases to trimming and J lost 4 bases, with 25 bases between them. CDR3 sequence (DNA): TGTGCCAGCAAACCGGGAGATGGGGGATTTGACATCTATGGCTACACCTTC. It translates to CASKPGDGGFDIYGYTF.

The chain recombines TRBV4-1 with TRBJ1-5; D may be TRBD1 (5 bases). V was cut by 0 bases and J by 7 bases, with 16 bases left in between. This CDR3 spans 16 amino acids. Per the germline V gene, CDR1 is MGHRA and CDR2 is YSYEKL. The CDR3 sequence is CASSQEGSGSHQPQHF. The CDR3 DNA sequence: TGCGCCAGCAGCCAAGAAGGGTCAGGGTCGCACCAGCCCCAGCATTTT.

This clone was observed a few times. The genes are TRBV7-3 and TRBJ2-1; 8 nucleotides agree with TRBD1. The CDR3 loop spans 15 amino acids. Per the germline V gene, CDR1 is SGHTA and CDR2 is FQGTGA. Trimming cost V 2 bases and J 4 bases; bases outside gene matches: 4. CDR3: CASSLQGAIYNEQFF. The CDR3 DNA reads TGTGCCAGCAGCTTACAGGGGGCGATTTACAATGAGCAGTTCTTC.

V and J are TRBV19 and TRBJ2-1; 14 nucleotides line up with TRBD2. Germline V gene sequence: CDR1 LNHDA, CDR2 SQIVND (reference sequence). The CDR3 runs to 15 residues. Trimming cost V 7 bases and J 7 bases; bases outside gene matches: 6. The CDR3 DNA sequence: TGTGCCAGTACGACTAGCGGGAGGGTAGGGAATGAGCAGTTCTTC. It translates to CASTTSGRVGNEQFF. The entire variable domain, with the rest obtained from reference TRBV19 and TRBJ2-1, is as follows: DGGITQSPKYLFRKEGQNVTLSCEQNLNHDAMYWYRQDPGQGLRLIYYSQIVNDFQKGDIAEGYSVSREKKESFPLTVTSAQKNPTAFYLCASTTSGRVGNEQFFGPGTRLTVL.

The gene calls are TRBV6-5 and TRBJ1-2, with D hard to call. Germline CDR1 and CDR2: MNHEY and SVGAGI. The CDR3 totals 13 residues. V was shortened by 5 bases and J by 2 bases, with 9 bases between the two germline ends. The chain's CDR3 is CASSLAQNYGYTF. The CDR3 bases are TGTGCCAGCAGTCTGGCACAGAACTATGGCTACACCTTC.

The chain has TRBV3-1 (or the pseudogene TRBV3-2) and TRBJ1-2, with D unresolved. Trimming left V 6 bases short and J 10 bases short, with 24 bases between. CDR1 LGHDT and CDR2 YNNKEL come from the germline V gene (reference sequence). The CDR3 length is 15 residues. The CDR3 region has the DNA TGTGCCAGCAGACAATTCTCAGGTGTTGGCCTCTCCTACACCTTC. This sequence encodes CASRQFSGVGLSYTF.

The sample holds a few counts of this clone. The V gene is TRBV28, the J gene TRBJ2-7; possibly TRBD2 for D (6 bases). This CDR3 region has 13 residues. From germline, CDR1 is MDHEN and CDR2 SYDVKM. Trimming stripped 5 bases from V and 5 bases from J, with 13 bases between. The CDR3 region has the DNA TGTGCCAGCAGTCTCGACGGAGGGGACGAGCAGTACGTC. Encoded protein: CASSLDGGDEQYV.

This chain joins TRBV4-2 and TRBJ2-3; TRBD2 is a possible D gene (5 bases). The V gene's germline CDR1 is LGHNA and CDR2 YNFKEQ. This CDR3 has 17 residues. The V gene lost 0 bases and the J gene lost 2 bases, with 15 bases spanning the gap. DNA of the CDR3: TGTGCCAGCAGCCAAGATACGGCGGGCACCTACACAGATACGCAGTATTTT. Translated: CASSQDTAGTYTDTQYF.

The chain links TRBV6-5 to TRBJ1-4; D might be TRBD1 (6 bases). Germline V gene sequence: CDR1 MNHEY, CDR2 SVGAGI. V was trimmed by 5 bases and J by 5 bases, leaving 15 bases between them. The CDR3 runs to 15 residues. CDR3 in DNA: TGTGCCAGCAGTCCCAGACAGGTCCCGAATGAAAAACTGTTTTTT. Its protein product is CASSPRQVPNEKLFF.

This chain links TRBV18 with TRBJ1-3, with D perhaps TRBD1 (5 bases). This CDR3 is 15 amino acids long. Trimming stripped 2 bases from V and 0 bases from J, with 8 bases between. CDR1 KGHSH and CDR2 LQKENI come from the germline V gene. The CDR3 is CASSPGTASGNTIYF. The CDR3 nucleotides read TGTGCCAGCTCACCAGGGACTGCCTCTGGAAACACCATATATTTT. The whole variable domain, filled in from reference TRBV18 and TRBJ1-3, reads NAGVMQNPRHLVRRRGQEARLRCSPMKGHSHVYWYRQLPEEGLKFMVYLQKENIIDESGMPKERFSAEFPKEGPSILRIQQVVRGDSAAYFCASSPGTASGNTIYFGEGSWLTVV.

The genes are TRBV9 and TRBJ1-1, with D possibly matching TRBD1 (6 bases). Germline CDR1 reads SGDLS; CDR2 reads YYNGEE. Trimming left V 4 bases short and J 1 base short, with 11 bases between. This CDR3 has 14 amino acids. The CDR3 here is CASSIGQTNTEAFF. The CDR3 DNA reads TGTGCCAGCAGCATAGGACAGACGAACACTGAAGCTTTCTTT.

This CDR3 is CASRPTAGGDTDTQYF. The DNA for the CDR3 is TGTGCCAGTAGACCGACAGCGGGAGGGGACACAGATACGCAGTATTTT. The chain employs TRBV19 and TRBJ2-3, with TRBD2 matching 10 bases. With V trimmed by 6 bases and J by 2 bases, 8 bases remained unmatched. Germline CDR1 and CDR2: LNHDA and SQIVND (reference sequence). The CDR3 sequence is 16 residues long.

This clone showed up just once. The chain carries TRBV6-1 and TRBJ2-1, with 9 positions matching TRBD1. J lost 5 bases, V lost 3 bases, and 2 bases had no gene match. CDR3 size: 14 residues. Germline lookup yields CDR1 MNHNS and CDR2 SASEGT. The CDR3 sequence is CASSEGQGHNEQFF. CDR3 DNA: TGTGCCAGCAGTGAGGGACAGGGTCACAATGAGCAGTTCTTC.

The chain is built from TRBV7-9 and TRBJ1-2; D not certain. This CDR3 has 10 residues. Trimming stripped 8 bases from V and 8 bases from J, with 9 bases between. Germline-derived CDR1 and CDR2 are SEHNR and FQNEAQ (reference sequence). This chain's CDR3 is CASHHSGYTF. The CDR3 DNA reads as TGTGCCAGCCACCATAGCGGCTACACCTTC.